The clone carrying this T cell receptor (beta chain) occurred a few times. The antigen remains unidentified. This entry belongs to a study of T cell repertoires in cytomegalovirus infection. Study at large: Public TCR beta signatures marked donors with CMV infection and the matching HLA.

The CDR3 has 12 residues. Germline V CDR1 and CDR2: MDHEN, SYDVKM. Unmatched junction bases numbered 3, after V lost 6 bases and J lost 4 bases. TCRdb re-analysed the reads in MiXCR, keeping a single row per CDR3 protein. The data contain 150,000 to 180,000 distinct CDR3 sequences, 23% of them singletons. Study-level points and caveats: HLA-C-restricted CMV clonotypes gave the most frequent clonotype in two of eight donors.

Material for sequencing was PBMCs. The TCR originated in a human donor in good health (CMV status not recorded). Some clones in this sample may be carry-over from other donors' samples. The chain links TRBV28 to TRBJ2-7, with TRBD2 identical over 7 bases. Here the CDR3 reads CASSSGNYEQYF. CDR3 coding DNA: TGTGCCAGCAGCAGCGGGAATTACGAGCAGTACTTC.